Below are 24 T cell receptor beta chains sequenced from a single sample in a study of vaccination effects on CD4 cells after COVID-19. Their antigen targets remain unknown. Sequenced by immunoSEQ multiplex PCR; TCRdb stores in-frame clones only, minus some. The data show roughly 63,000 clones, about 80% seen once. ViraFEST expansion of antigen-specific CD4+ T cells with viral peptide pools preceded sequencing. Cultured cells yielded isolated CD4+ T cells after 10 to 11 days. Recipients of the vaccine had no prior SARS-CoV-2 infection and negative nucleocapsid antibodies. Sample: CD4+ T cells from PBMCs cultured with HCoV-OC43 spike peptides, taken before COVID-19 vaccination. Noted subset: HCoV-OC43 spike overlapping peptide pool stimulation. Every receptor here comes from a human donor who received a COVID-19 vaccine.

In nucleotides, the CDR3 is TGTGCCAGCAGCCTTTTAGCGGGGGGGCAACAAGATACGCAGTATTTT. As protein: CASSLLAGGQQDTQYF. The V and J genes are TRBV7-3 and TRBJ2-3; 11 bases are a match to TRBD2. The V segment lost 5 bases and the J segment 5 bases; nucleotides outside the gene matches: 9. Germline V CDR1 and CDR2: SGHTA, FQGTGA. CDR3 size: 16 residues.

The rearrangement joins TRBV29-1 to TRBJ1-1; perhaps TRBD1 as D (5 bases). This CDR3 has 13 amino acids. Germline CDR1 SQVTM, CDR2 ANQGSEA. Trimming removed 5 bases from V and 5 bases from J, with 15 bases in between. The CDR3 bases are TGCAGCGTTAGGAGGGGCGGGCGGACTGAAGCTTTCTTT. Translating gives CSVRRGGRTEAFF.

The genes are TRBV25-1 and TRBJ2-3, with D perhaps matching TRBD1 or TRBD2 (5 bases each). V lost 4 bases and J lost 2, with 13 bases in between. This CDR3 is built from 15 residues. The V gene's germline CDR1 is MGHDK and CDR2 SYGVNS. CDR3 sequence (DNA): TGTGCCAGCAGTGGGAGTAGGGGAGACACAGATACGCAGTATTTT. It codes for CASSGSRGDTDTQYF.

This chain joins TRBV19 and TRBJ2-4; 11 positions match TRBD1. The CDR3 has 14 amino acids. The germline V gene encodes CDR1 LNHDA and CDR2 SQIVND (reference sequence). J gave up 9 bases and V 7 bases, and 8 bases lay outside the gene matches. For the CDR3, the DNA is TGTGCCAGTAATCTAGGGACAGGGGGTGGCATTCAGTACTTC. This gives the protein CASNLGTGGGIQYF.

This clone has a single count. V gene TRBV19 combines with J gene TRBJ1-2, with D possibly being TRBD1 (5 bases). V was clipped by 6 bases and J by 6 bases, with 23 bases between them. The length of the CDR3 is 16 residues. Per germline, CDR1 LNHDA and CDR2 SQIVND (reference sequence). The CDR3 DNA reads as TGTGCCAGTAGCCCGGGGCGAGGGCCTCGTCAGGATGGCTACACCTTC. Protein product: CASSPGRGPRQDGYTF.

The chain has TRBV18 and TRBJ1-2; 8 bases are shared with TRBD1. This CDR3 contains 17 residues. V lost 3 bases to trimming and J lost 2 bases; unmatched junction nucleotides: 11. Germline assignment: CDR1 KGHSH and CDR2 LQKENI. The CDR3 DNA is TGTGCCAGCTCACCCTTTTGGCAGGGGGCGCAGAACTATGGCTACACCTTC. Protein: CASSPFWQGAQNYGYTF.

The chain recombines TRBV4-1 with TRBJ2-6, with D unresolved. Germline V gives CDR1 MGHRA, CDR2 YSYEKL. V lost 3 bases and J 3 bases, leaving 9 bases between the germline ends. There are 15 residues in the CDR3. CDR3 amino acids: CASSQLSIGANVLTF. CDR3 nucleotides: TGCGCCAGCAGCCAGTTATCTATTGGGGCCAACGTCCTGACTTTC.

The rearrangement joins TRBV15 to TRBJ2-7; D gene uncertain. The CDR3 covers 15 residues. The germline V gene encodes CDR1 LNHNV and CDR2 YYDKDF (reference sequence). Between the trimmed V and J ends, which lost 0 bases and 2 bases, there was a span of 11 bases. CDR3 residues: CATSRDQASTYEQYV. CDR3 DNA: TGTGCCACCAGCAGAGATCAGGCCAGCACCTACGAGCAGTACGTC.

V and J are TRBV21-1 and TRBJ2-3; the D call TRBD2 from the table was never checked on the DNA. TRBV21-1 corresponds to a pseudogene. The CDR3 covers 13 residues. Written as DNA, the CDR3 is TGTGCCAGCAGCAACACTAGCCGGGATACGCAGTATTTT. This encodes CASSNTSRDTQYF.

This chain connects TRBV20-1 to TRBJ2-1; weak D call: TRBD1 (6 bases). Per the germline V gene, CDR1 is DFQATT and CDR2 is SNEGSKA (reference sequence). The V end was cut by 3 bases, the J end by 0 bases, with 9 bases between. The CDR3 consists of 14 residues. CDR3 DNA: TGCAGTGCTAGTGGACAGCGCTCCTACAATGAGCAGTTCTTC. Protein sequence: CSASGQRSYNEQFF.

The chain joins TRBV29-1 to TRBJ2-3; D remains ambiguous. The CDR3 contains 11 residues. Looked up from germline, CDR1 is SQVTM and CDR2 is ANQGSEA. Deletions cut 6 bases from V and 6 bases from J, with 10 bases between. The CDR3 nucleotides are TGCAGCGTCGGTACGCGGGATACGCAGTATTTT. This sequence encodes CSVGTRDTQYF.

The rearrangement uses TRBV5-6 and TRBJ2-2; no clear D. The V and J ends lost 2 bases and 4 bases respectively, with 6 bases between them. Germline V gene lookup returns CDR1 SGHDT and CDR2 YYEEEE. This CDR3 has 13 amino acids. CDR3 DNA: TGTGCCAGCAGCTTTAGGCCCACCGGGGAGCTGTTTTTT. As protein: CASSFRPTGELFF.

The rearrangement joins TRBV10-3 to TRBJ1-1; no firm D call. The CDR3 loop spans 14 amino acids. CDR1 ENHRY and CDR2 SYGVKD come from the germline V gene. V gave up 7 bases and J gave up 1 base, with 13 bases separating them. The CDR3: CAIKSTLANTEAFF. The CDR3 nucleotides read TGTGCCATCAAAAGCACTTTAGCGAACACTGAAGCTTTCTTT.

The rearrangement links TRBV12-5 to TRBJ2-3, with D unresolved. CDR1 and CDR2 (germline): LGHNT, FRNRAP. The CDR3 length is 14 residues. Trimming left V 3 bases short and J 0 bases short, with 7 bases between. Here the CDR3 reads CASGLGQSTDTQYF. The CDR3 DNA is TGTGCTAGTGGTTTAGGCCAGAGCACAGATACGCAGTATTTT.

This chain joins TRBV2 and TRBJ2-3; TRBD1 matches at 10 bases. The CDR3 runs 15 residues. Trimming cost V 5 bases and J 5 bases; bases outside gene matches: 7. Germline V gene lookup returns CDR1 SNHLY and CDR2 FYNNEI. Here the CDR3 DNA reads TGTGCCAGCAGTTGGCGGACAGGGGGTAGAGATACGCAGTATTTT. The encoded protein is CASSWRTGGRDTQYF.

The chain recombines TRBV24-1 with TRBJ2-3; possibly TRBD2 for D (6 bases). Trimming took off 10 bases at V and 0 bases at J, with 7 bases between the two ends. CDR3 length: 12 residues. The germline V gene has CDR1 KGHDR and CDR2 SFDVKD. This chain's CDR3 is CATGGSTDTQYF. CDR3 DNA sequence: TGTGCCACGGGGGGTAGCACAGATACGCAGTATTTT.

J is TRBJ1-5 and V is TRBV27; D ambiguous. The length of the CDR3 is 14 residues. Trimming left V 3 bases short and J 6 bases short, with 12 bases between. Germline assignment: CDR1 MNHEY and CDR2 SMNVEV (reference sequence). The chain's CDR3 is CASSFGPLGQPQHF. CDR3 DNA: TGTGCCAGCAGTTTTGGGCCCTTAGGTCAGCCCCAGCATTTT.

This rearrangement joins TRBV9 to TRBJ2-1, with 11 positions matching TRBD2. The germline CDR1 and CDR2 sequences are SGDLS and YYNGEE. V shed 4 bases, J shed 1 base, and the junction held 10 bases outside the gene matches. The CDR3 is 18 amino acids. The CDR3 coding sequence is TGTGCCAGCAGCCCGCGGGGTAGCGGGGGGGTGTCCTACAATGAGCAGTTCTTC. It codes for CASSPRGSGGVSYNEQFF.

The chain uses TRBV7-8 and TRBJ2-6; TRBD1 matches 10 bases. The CDR3 consists of 18 residues. CDR1 is SGHVS, CDR2 FQNEAQ, per germline. The V segment lost 2 bases and the J segment 0 bases; nucleotides outside the gene matches: 4. The CDR3 sequence is CASSLRDRGISGANVLTF. DNA for the CDR3: TGTGCCAGCAGCTTAAGGGACAGGGGAATCTCTGGGGCCAACGTCCTGACTTTC.

The rearrangement joins TRBV21-1 to TRBJ2-2. TRBV21-1 is a pseudogene locus. The CDR3 is made up of 12 amino acids. The CDR3 region is CASSKGTGELFF. CDR3 DNA: TGTGCCAGCAGCAAAGGGACCGGGGAGCTGTTTTTT.

This chain uses TRBV11-2 with TRBJ2-4; 8 bases are shared with TRBD2. The CDR3 consists of 13 residues. J was trimmed by 1 base and V by 7 bases; bases with no gene match: 0. In germline, CDR1 is SGHAT, CDR2 FQNNGV. The CDR3 protein is CASTGGAKNIQYF. For the CDR3, the DNA is TGTGCCAGCACGGGAGGGGCCAAAAACATTCAGTACTTC.

The chain carries TRBV24-1 and TRBJ2-5, with 10 bases identical to TRBD2. Germline loops: CDR1 KGHDR, CDR2 SFDVKD. After removal of 7 bases from V and 2 bases from J, the junction contained 3 bases not matched to a gene. The CDR3 is 14 amino acids. The CDR3 DNA sequence: TGTGCCACCAGCGGACTAGCGGATCAAGAGACCCAGTACTTC. Encoded protein: CATSGLADQETQYF.

This clone showed up just a few times. Other nucleotide sequences in the sample specify the same CDR3. The chain is built from TRBV29-1 and TRBJ1-1, with D unclear. Trimming shortened V by 3 bases and J by 1 base, and 6 bases separated the two germline ends. CDR1 SQVTM and CDR2 ANQGSEA come from the germline V gene. The CDR3 is 12 amino acids. CDR3 region: CSVDRGNTEAFF. CDR3 coding DNA: TGCAGCGTTGATCGAGGGAACACTGAAGCTTTCTTT.

The rearrangement uses TRBV5-1 and TRBJ1-1; no clear D. Trimming pared 5 bases from V and 2 bases from J, leaving 10 bases between. Germline V gives CDR1 SGHRS, CDR2 YFSETQ. The CDR3 is 13 amino acids. The CDR3: CASRSDTNTEAFF. CDR3 DNA sequence: TGCGCCAGCAGGTCCGACACAAACACTGAAGCTTTCTTT.